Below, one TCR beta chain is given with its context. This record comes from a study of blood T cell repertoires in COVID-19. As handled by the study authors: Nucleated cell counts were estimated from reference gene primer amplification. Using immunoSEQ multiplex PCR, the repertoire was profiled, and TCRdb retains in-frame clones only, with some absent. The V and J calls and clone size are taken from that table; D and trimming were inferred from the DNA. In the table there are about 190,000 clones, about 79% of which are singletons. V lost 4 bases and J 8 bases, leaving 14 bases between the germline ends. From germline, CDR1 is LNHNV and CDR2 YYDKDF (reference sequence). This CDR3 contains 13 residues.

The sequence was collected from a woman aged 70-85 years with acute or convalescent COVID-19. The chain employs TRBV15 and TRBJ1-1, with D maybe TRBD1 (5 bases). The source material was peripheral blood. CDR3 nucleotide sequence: TGTGCCACCAGCACTAGACCTAGGACAGAAGCTTTCTTT. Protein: CATSTRPRTEAFF.